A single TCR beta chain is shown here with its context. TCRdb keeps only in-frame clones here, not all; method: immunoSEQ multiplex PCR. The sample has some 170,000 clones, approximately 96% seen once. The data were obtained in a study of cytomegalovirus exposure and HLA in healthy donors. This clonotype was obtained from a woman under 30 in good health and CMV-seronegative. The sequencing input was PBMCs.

CDR3: CASSQDRGYEQYF. The CDR3 DNA reads TGCGCCAGCAGCCAAGATCGCGGCTACGAGCAGTACTTC. V is TRBV4-1 and J is TRBJ2-7; no clear D. V lost 0 bases and J 3 bases, leaving 6 bases between the germline ends. The CDR3 runs 13 residues. The germline V gene has CDR1 MGHRA and CDR2 YSYEKL.